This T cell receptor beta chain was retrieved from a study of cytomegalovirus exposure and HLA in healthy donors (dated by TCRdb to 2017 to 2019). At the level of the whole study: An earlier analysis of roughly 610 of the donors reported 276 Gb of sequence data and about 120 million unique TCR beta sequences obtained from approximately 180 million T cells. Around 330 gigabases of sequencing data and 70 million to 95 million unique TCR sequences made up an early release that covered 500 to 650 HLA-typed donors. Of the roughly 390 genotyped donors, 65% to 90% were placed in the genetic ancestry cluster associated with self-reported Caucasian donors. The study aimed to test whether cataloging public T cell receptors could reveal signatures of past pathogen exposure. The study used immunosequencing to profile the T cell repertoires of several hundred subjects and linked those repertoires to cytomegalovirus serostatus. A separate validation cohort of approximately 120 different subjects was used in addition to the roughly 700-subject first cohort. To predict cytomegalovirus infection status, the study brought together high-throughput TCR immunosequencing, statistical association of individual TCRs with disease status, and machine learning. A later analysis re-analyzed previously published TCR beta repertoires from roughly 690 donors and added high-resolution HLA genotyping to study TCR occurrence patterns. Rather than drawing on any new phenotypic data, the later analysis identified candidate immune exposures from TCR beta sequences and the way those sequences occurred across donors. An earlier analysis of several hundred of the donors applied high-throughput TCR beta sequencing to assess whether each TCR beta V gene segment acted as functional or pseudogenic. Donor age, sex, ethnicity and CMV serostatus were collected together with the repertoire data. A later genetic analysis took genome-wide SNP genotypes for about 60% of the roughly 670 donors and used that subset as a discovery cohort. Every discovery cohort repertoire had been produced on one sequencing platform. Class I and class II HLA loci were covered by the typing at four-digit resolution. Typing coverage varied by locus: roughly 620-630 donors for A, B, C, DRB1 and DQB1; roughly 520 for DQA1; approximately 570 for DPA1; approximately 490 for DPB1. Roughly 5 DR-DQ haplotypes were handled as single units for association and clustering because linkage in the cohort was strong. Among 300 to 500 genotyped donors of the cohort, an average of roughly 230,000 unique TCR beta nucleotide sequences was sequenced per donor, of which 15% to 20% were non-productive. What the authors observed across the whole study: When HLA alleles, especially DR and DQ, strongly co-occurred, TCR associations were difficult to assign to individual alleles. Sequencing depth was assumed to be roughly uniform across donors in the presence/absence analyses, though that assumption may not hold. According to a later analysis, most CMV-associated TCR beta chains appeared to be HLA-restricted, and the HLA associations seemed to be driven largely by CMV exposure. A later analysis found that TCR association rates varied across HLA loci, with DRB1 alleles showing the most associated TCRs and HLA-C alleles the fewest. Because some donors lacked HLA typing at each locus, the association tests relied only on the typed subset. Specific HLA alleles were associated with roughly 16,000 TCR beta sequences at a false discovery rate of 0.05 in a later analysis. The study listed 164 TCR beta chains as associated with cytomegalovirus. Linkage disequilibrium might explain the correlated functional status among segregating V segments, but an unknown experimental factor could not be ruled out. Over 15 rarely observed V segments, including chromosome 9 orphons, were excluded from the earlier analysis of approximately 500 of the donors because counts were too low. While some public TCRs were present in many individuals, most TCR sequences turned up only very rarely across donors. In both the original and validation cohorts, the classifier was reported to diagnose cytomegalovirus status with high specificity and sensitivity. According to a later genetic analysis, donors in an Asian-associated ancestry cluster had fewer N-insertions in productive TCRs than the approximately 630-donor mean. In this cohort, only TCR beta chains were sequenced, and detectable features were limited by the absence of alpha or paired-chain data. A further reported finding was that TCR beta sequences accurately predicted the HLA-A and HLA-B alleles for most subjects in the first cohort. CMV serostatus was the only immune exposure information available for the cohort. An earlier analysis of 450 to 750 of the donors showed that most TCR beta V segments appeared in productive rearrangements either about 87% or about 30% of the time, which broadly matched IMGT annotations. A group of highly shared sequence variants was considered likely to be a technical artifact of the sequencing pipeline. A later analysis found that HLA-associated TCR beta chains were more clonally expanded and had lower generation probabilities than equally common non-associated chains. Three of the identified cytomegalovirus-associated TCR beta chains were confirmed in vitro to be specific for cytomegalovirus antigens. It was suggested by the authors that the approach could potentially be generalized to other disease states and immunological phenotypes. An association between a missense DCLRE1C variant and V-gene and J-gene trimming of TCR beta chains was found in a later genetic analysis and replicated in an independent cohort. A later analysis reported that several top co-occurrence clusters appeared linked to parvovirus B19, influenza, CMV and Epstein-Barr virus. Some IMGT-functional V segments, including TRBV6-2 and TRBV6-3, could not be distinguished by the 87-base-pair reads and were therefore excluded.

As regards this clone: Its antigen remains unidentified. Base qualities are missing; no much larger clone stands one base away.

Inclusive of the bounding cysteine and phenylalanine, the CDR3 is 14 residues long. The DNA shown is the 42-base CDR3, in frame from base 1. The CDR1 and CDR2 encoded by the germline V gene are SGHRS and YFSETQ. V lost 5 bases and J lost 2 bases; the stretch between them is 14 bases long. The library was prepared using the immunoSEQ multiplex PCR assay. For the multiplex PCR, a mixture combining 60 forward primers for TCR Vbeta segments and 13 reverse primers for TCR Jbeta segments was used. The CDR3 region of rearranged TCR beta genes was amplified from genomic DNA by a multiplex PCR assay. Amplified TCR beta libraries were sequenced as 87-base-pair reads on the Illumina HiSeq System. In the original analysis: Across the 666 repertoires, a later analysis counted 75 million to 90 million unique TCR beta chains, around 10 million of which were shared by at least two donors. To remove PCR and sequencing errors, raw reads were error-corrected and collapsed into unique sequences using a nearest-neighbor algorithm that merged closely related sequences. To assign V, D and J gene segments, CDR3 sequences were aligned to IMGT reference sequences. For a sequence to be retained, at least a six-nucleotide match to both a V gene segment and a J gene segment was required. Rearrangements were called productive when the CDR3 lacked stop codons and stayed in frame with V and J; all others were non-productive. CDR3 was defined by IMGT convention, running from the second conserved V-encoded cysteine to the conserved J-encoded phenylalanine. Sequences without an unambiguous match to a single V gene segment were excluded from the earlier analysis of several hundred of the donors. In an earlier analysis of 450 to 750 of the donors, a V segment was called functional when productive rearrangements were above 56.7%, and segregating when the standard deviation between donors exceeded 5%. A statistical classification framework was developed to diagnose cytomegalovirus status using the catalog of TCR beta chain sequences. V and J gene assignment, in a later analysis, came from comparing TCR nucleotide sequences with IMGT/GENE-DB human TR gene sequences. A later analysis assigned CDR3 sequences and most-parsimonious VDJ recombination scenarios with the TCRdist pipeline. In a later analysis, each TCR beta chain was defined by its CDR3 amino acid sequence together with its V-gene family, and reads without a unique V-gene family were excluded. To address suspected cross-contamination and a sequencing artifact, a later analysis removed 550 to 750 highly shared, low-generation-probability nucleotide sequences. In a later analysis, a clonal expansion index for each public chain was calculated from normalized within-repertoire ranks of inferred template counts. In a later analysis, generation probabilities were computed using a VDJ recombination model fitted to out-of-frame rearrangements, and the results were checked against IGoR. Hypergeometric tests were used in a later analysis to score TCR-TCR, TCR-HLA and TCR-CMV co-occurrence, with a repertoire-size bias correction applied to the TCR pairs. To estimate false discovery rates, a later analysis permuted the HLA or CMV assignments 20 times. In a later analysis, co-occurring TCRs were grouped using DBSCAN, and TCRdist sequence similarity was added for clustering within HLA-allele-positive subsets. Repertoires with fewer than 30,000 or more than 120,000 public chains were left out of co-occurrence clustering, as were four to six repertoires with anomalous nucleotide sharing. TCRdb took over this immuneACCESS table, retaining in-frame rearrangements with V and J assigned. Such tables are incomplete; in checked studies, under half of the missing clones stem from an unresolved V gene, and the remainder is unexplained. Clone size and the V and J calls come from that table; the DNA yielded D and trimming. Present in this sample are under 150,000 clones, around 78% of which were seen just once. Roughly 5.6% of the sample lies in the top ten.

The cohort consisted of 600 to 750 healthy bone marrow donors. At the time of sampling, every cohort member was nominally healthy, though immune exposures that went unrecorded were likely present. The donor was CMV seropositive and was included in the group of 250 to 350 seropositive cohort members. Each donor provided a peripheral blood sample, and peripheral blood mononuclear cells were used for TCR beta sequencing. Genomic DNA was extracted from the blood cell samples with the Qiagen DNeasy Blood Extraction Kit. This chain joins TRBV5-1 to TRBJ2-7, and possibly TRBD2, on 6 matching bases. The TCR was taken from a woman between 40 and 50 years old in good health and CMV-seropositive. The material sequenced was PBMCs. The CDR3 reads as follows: CASSPGTFTYEQYF. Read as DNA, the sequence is TGCGCCAGCAGTCCCGGGACTTTCACCTACGAGCAGTACTTC. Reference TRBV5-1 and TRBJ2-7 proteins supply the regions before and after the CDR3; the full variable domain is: KAGVTQTPRYLIKTRGQQVTLSCSPISGHRSVSWYQQTPGQGLQFLFEYFSETQRNKGNFPGRFSGRQFSNSRSEMNVSTLELGDSALYLCASSPGTFTYEQYFGPGTRLTVT.